Listed here are 3 T cell receptor beta chains from one sample, sequenced in a study of T cell repertoires in cytomegalovirus infection. TCRdb re-derived calls from the reads in MiXCR, one entry per CDR3 protein. This table holds about 920,000 distinct CDR3 sequences, 30% to 40% found once. Their antigen targets remain unknown. The input for sequencing was cultured CD8+ T cells from PBMCs, taken from culture after CMV antigen stimulation. These receptors came from a human donor in good health (CMV status not recorded). Some clones in this sample may be carry-over from other donors' samples.

About this clonotype itself: Being one base from a much bigger clone, this may be a read error. V gene TRBV7-2 combines with J gene TRBJ1-3, with 11 bases fitting TRBD1. Germline lookup yields CDR1 SGHTA and CDR2 FQGNSA. The CDR3 extends over 15 amino acids. The CDR3 DNA reads as TGTGCCTGCAGCCCGGACAGGGGGCATGGAAACACCATATATTTT. This gives the protein CACSPDRGHGNTIYF.

On this clonotype itself: A much larger clone differs by one base, so this may be a read error. V gene TRBV7-6 combines with J gene TRBJ2-1, with a weak D call TRBD2 (6 bases). The length of the CDR3 is 17 residues. Germline CDR1 reads SGHVS; CDR2 reads FNYEAQ. CDR3 residues: CANSFPGRGSSYNEQFF. For the CDR3, the DNA is TGTGCCAACAGCTTCCCGGGACGGGGGAGCTCCTACAATGAGCAGTTCTTC.

This chain joins TRBV19 and TRBJ2-7, with D possibly being TRBD1 or TRBD2 (5 bases each). Germline V gene data show CDR1 as LNHDA and CDR2 as SQIVND (reference sequence). This CDR3 spans 15 amino acids. The V and J ends lost 2 bases and 4 bases respectively, with 15 bases between them. The CDR3 region is CASSINSVGGYEQYV. Here the CDR3 DNA reads TGTGCCAGTAGTATAAACAGCGTTGGGGGTTACGAGCAGTACGTC.